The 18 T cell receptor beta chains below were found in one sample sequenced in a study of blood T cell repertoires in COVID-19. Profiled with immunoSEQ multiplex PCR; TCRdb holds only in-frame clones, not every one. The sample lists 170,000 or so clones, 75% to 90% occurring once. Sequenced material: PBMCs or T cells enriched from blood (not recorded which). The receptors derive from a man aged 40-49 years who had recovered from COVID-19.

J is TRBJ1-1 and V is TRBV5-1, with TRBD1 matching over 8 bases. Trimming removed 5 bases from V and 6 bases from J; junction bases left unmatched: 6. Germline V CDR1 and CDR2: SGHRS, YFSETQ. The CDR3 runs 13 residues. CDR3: CASRPGTGAEAFF. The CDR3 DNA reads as TGCGCCAGCAGACCCGGGACAGGCGCTGAAGCTTTCTTT.

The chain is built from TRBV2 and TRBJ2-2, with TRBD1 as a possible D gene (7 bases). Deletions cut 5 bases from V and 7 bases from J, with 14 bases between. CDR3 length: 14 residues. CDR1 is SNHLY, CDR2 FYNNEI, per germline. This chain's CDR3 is CASSPNRGGGELFF. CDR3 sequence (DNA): TGTGCCAGCAGTCCGAACAGGGGAGGCGGGGAGCTGTTTTTT. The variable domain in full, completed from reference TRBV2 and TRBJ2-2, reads EPEVTQTPSHQVTQMGQEVILRCVPISNHLYFYWYRQILGQKVEFLVSFYNNEISEKSEIFDDQFSVERPDGSNFTLKIRSTKLEDSAMYFCASSPNRGGGELFFGEGSRLTVL.

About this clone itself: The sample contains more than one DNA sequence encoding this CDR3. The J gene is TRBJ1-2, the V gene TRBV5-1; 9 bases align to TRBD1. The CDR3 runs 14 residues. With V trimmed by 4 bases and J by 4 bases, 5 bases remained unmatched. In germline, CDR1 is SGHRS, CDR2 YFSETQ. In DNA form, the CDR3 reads TGCGCCAGCAGCCCGGGACAGGGACCCTATGGCTACACCTTC. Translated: CASSPGQGPYGYTF.

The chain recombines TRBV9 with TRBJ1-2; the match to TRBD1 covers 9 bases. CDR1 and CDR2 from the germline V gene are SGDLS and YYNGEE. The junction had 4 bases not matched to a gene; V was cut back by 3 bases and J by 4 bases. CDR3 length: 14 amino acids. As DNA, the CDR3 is TGTGCCAGCAGCGCACCGGGACAGGGCTATGGCTACACCTTC. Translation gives CASSAPGQGYGYTF. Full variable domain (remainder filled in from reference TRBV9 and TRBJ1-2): DSGVTQTPKHLITATGQRVTLRCSPRSGDLSVYWYQQSLDQGLQFLIQYYNGEERAKGNILERFSAQQFPDLHSELNLSSLELGDSALYFCASSAPGQGYGYTFGSGTRLTVV.

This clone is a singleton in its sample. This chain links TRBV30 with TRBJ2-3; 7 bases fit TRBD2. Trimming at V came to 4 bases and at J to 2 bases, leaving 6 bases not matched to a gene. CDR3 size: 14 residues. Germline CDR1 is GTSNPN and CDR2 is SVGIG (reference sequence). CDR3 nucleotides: TGTGCCTGGAATTACGGGAGGCACACAGATACGCAGTATTTT. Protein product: CAWNYGRHTDTQYF.

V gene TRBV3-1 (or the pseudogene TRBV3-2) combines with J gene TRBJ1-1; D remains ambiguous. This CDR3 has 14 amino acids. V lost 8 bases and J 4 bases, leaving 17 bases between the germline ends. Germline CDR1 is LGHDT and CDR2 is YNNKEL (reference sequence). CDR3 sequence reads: CASRPRAGGTEAFF. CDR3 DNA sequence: TGTGCCAGCCGCCCACGGGCGGGCGGCACTGAAGCTTTCTTT.

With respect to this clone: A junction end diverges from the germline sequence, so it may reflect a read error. Here the CDR3 reads CASSPQTGTLGRGYTF. In nucleotides, the CDR3 is TGTGCCAGCTCCCCACAGACCGGGACACTGGGGCGCGGCTACACCTTC. The chain uses TRBV18 and TRBJ1-2; TRBD1 is a possible D gene (6 bases). The CDR3 is made up of 16 amino acids. CDR1 is KGHSH and CDR2 is LQKENI in the germline V gene.

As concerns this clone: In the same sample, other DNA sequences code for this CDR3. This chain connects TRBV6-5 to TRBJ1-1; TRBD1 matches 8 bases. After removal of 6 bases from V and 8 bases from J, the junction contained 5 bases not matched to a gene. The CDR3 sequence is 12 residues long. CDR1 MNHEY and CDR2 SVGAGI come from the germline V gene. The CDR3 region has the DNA TGTGCCAGCAGGTTCCGGGACAGGGAAGCTTTCTTT. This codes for CASRFRDREAFF.

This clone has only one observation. The CDR3 loop is CASSPRQQETQYF. Written as DNA, the CDR3 is TGTGCCAGCTCACCAAGACAACAAGAGACCCAGTACTTC. The chain combines TRBV18 with TRBJ2-5; D gene uncertain. Trimming shortened V by 2 bases and J by 2 bases, and 6 bases separated the two germline ends. From germline, CDR1 is KGHSH and CDR2 LQKENI. The CDR3 is 13 residues long.

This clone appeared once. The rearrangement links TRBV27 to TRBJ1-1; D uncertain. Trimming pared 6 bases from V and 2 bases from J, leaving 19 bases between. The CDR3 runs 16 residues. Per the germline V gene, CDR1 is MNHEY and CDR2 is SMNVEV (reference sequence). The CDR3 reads CASRGAARFLNTEAFF. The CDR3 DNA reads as TGTGCCAGCAGAGGTGCGGCCCGTTTTCTAAACACTGAAGCTTTCTTT.

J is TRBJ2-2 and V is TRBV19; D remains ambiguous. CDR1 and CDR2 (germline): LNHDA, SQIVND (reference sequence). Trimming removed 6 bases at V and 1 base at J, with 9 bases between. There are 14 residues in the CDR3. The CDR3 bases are TGTGCCAGTAGGACGACTGGGAACACCGGGGAGCTGTTTTTT. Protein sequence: CASRTTGNTGELFF.

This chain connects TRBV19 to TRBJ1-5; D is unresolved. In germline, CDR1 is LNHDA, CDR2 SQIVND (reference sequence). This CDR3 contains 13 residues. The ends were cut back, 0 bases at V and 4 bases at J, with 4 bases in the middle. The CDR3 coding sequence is TGTGCCAGTAGTATAGAAGCGAATCAGCCCCAGCATTTT. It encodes CASSIEANQPQHF.

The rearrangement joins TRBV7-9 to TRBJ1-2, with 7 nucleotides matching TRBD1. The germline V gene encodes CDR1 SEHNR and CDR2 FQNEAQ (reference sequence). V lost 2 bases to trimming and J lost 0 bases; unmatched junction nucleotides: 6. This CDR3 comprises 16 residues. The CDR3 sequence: CASSLRTGGANYGYTF. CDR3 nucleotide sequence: TGTGCCAGCAGCTTACGGACAGGAGGAGCTAACTATGGCTACACCTTC.

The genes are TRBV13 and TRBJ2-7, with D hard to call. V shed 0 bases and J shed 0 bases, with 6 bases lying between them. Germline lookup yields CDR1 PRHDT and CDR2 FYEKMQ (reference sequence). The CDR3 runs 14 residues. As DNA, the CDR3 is TGTGCCAGCAGCTTAGGTGCAGACTCCTACGAGCAGTACTTC. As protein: CASSLGADSYEQYF.

The CDR3 DNA is TGTGCCAGCAGCGTAGTGGTTGAGGCTGAAGCTTTCTTT. Amino acid sequence: CASSVVVEAEAFF. V gene TRBV9 combines with J gene TRBJ1-1; D remains ambiguous. The CDR3 runs 13 residues. Germline CDR1 SGDLS, CDR2 YYNGEE. Trimming removed 0 bases at V and 6 bases at J, with 9 bases between. Full variable domain (rest looked up from reference TRBV9 and TRBJ1-1): DSGVTQTPKHLITATGQRVTLRCSPRSGDLSVYWYQQSLDQGLQFLIQYYNGEERAKGNILERFSAQQFPDLHSELNLSSLELGDSALYFCASSVVVEAEAFFGQGTRLTVV.

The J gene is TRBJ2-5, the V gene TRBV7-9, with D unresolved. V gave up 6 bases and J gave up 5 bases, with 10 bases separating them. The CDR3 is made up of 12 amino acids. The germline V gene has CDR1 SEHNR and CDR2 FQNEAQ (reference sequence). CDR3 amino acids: CASSFGWETQYF. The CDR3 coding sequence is TGTGCCAGCAGTTTCGGGTGGGAGACCCAGTACTTC.

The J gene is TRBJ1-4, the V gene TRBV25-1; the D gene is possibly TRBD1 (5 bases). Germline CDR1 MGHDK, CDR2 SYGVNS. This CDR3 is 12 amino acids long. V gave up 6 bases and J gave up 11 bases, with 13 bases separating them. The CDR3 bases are TGTGCCAGCAGCCAAGAACGGGGGAAACTGTTTTTT. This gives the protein CASSQERGKLFF. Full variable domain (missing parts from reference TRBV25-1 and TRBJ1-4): EADIYQTPRYLVIGTGKKITLECSQTMGHDKMYWYQQDPGMELHLIHYSYGVNSTEKGDLSSESTVSRIRTEHFPLTLESARPSHTSQYLCASSQERGKLFFGSGTQLSVL.

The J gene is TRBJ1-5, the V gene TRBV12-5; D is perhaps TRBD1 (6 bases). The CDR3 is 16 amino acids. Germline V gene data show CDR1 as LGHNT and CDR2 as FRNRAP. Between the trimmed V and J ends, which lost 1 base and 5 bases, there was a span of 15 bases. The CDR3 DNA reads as TGTGCTAGTGGTTTGGGTTCCGGGACACCCGATCAGCCCCAGCATTTT. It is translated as CASGLGSGTPDQPQHF.